This entry features one TCR beta chain sequence. What it binds is not known. These data come from a study of identical twins. Study-wide results and caveats: Among out-of-frame alpha sequences shared by twins, low generation probability occurred in excess.

The CDR3 is 12 residues long. Deletions cut 3 bases from V and 12 bases from J, with 13 bases between. CDR1 SGHAT and CDR2 FQNNGV come from the germline V gene. TCRdb fed the 5' RACE reads into MiXCR, producing one record per CDR3 protein. Here the sample spans about 470,000 distinct CDR3 sequences, roughly 24% being singletons. These records were also assigned to another study, of T cells expressing NK-cell markers.

This clonotype originated in a woman aged 18-29 years in good health. The chain carries TRBV11-2 and TRBJ2-3; perhaps TRBD2 as D (5 bases). The material sequenced was CD4+ T cells sorted from blood. The DNA for the CDR3 is TGTGCCAGCAGCTTTGGCGGGCCCATCCAGTATTTT. The encoded protein is CASSFGGPIQYF. Full variable domain (missing parts from reference TRBV11-2 and TRBJ2-3): EAGVAQSPRYKIIEKRQSVAFWCNPISGHATLYWYQQILGQGPKLLIQFQNNGVVDDSQLPKDRFSAERLKGVDSTLKIQPAKLEDSAVYLCASSFGGPIQYFGPGTRLTVL.